This T cell receptor beta chain is drawn from a study of blood T cell repertoires in COVID-19. About the study: Acute and convalescent COVID-19 specimens originated in the United States, Italy and Spain. Sources were T cells, B-cell-depleted T cells, or PBMCs; the material itself was cDNA or gDNA.

Only a few counts were recorded for this clone. Germline CDR1 LNHDA, CDR2 SQIVND (reference sequence). The CDR3 runs 14 residues. The ends lost 8 bases at V and 5 bases at J; junction bases unmatched: 6. Original processing notes: How many nucleated cells were present was estimated from reference gene primer amplification. TCRdb's table, derived via immunoSEQ multiplex PCR, lists solely in-frame clones and lacks some. D and trimming were read from the DNA, whereas the V and J calls and clone size are those reported in that table. The top ten clones hold roughly 1.1% of a sample with approximately 300,000 clones, about 86% of them seen once.

V is TRBV19 and J is TRBJ2-3, with 11 bases that match TRBD2. The sequencing sample was made of peripheral blood. This clonotype was obtained from a woman aged 50 to 60 with acute or convalescent COVID-19. CDR3 protein: CASASGGTLDTQYF. CDR3 nucleotide sequence: TGTGCCAGTGCTAGCGGGGGGACCTTAGATACGCAGTATTTT.